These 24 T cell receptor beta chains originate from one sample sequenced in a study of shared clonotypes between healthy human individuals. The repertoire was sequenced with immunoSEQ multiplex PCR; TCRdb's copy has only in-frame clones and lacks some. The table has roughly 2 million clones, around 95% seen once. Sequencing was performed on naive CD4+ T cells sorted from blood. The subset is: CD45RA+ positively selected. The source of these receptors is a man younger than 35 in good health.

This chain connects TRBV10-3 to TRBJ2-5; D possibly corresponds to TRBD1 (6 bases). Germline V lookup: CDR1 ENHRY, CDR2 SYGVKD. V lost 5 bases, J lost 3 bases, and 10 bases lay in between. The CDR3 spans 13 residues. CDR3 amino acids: CAISRTEKETQYF. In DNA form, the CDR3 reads TGTGCCATCAGTCGGACAGAAAAAGAGACCCAGTACTTC.

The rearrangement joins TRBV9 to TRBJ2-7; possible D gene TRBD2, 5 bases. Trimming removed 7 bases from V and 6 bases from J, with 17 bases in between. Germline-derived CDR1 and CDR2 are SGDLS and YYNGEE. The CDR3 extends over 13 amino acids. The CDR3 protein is CASGRTGSGEQYF. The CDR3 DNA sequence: TGTGCCAGCGGACGCACGGGGTCGGGCGAGCAGTACTTC.

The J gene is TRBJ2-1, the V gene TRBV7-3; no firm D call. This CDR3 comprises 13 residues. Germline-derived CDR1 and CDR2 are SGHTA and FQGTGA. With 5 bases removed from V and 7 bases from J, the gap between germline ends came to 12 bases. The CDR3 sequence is CASSPGAPNEQFF. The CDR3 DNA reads TGTGCCAGCAGCCCCGGTGCGCCGAATGAGCAGTTCTTC.

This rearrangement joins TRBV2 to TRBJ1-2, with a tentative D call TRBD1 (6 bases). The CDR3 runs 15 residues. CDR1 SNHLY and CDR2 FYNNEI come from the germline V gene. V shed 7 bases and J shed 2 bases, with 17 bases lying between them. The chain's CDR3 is CASTIMRGGNYGYTF. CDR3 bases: TGTGCCAGCACCATTATGAGGGGGGGCAACTATGGCTACACCTTC.

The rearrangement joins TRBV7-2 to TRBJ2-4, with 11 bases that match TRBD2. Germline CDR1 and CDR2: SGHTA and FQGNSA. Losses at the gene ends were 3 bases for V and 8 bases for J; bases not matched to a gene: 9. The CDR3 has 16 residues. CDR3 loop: CASSLGTSGRRDIQYF. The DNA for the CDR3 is TGTGCCAGCAGCTTGGGTACTAGCGGGAGAAGGGACATTCAGTACTTC.

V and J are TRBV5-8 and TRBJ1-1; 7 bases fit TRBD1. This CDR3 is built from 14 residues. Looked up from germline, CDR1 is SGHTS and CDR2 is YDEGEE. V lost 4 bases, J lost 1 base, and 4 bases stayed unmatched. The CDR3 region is CASSPDRRNTEAFF. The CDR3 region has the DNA TGTGCCAGCAGCCCGGACAGGAGGAACACTGAAGCTTTCTTT.

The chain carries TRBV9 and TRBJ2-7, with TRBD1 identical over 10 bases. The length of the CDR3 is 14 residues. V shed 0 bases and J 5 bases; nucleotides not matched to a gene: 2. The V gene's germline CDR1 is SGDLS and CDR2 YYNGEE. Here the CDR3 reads CASSVEGQGDEQYF. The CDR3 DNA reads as TGTGCCAGCAGCGTAGAAGGACAGGGGGACGAGCAGTACTTC.

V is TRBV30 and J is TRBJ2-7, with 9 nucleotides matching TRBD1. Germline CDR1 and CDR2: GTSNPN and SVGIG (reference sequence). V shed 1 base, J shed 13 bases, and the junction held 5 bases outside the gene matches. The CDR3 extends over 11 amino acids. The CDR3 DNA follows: TGTGCCTGGAGTGGACAGGGGGAGGCCTACTTC. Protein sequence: CAWSGQGEAYF.

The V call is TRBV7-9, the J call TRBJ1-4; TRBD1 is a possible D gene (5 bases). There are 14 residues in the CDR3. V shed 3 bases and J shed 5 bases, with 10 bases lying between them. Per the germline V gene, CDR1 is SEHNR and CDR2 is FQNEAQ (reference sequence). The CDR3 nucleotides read TGTGCCAGCAGCTTCCGACAGAACAATGAAAAACTGTTTTTT. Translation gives CASSFRQNNEKLFF.

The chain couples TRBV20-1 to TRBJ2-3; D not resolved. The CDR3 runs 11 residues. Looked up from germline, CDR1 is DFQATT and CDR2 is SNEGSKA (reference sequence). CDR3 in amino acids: CSTEHTDTQYF. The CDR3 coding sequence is TGCTCGACCGAGCACACAGATACGCAGTATTTT.

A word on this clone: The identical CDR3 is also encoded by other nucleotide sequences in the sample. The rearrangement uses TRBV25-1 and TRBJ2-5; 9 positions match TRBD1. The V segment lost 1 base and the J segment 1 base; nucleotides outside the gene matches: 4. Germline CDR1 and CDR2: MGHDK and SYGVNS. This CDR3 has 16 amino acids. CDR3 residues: CASSESGQGPQETQYF. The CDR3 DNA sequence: TGTGCCAGCAGTGAATCGGGACAGGGACCCCAAGAGACCCAGTACTTC.

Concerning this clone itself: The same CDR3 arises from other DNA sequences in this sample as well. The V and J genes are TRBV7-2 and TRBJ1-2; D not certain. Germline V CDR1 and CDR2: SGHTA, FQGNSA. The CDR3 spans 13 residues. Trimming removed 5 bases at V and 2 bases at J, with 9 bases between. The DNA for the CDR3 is TGTGCCAGCAGCCCGGGCTTCAACTATGGCTACACCTTC. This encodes CASSPGFNYGYTF.

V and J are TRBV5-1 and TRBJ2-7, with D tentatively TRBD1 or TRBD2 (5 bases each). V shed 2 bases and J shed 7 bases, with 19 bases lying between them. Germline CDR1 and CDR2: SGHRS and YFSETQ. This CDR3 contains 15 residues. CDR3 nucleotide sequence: TGCGCCAGCAGCTTCCGAGAGGGGCCTGCTTGGGAGCAGTACTTC. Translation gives CASSFREGPAWEQYF.

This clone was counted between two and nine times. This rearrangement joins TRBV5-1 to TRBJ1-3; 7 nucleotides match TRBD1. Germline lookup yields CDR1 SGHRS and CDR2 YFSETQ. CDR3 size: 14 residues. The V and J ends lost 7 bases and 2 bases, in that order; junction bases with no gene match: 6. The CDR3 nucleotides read TGCGCCAGCCGAGAGGGGGCAGCTGGAAACACCATATATTTT. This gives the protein CASREGAAGNTIYF.

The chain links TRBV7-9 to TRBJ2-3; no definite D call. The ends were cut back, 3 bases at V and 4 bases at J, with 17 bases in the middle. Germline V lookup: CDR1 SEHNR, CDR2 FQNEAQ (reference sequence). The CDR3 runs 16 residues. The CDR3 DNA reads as TGTGCCAGCAGCTTGCTTGGGGAAAGGGTGGCAGATACGCAGTATTTT. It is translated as CASSLLGERVADTQYF.

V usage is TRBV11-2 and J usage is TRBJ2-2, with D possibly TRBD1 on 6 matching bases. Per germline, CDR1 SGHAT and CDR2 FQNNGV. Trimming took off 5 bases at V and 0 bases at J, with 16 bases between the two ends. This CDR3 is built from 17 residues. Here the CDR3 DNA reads TGTGCCAGCAGCCGTATTGGGACACCCGCGAACACCGGGGAGCTGTTTTTT. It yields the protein CASSRIGTPANTGELFF.

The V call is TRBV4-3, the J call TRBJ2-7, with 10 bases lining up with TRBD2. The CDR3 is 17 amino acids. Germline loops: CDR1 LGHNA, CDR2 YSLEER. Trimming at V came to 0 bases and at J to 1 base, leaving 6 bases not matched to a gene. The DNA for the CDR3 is TGCGCCAGCAGCCAAGATCCGGTAGCGGGAGGATCCTACGAGCAGTACTTC. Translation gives CASSQDPVAGGSYEQYF.

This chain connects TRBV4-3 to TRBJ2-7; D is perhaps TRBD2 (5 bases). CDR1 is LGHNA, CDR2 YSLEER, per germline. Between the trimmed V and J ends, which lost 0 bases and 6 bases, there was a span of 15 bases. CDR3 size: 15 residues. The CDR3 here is CASSQERAVGSEQYF. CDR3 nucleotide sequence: TGCGCCAGCAGCCAAGAAAGAGCGGTGGGGTCCGAGCAGTACTTC.

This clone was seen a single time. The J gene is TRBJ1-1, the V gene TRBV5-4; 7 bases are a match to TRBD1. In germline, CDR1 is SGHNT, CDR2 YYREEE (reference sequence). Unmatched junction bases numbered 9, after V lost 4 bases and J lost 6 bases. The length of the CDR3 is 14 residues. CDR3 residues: CASSGRGGPPEAFF. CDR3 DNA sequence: TGTGCCAGCAGCGGCAGGGGGGGGCCCCCTGAAGCTTTCTTT.

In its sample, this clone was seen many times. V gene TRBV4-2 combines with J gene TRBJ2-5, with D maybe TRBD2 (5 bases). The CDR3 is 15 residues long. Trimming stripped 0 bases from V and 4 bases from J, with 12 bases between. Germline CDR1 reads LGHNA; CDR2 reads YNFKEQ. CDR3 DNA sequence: TGTGCCAGCAGCCAAGAACTAGTTTCGCGAGAGACCCAGTACTTC. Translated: CASSQELVSRETQYF.

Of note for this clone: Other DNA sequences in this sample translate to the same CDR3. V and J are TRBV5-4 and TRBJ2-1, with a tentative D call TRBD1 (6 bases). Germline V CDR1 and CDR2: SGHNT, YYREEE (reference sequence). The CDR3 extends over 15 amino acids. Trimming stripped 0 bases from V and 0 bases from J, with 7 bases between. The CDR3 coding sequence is TGTGCCAGCAGCTTGGGAGGGGGCTCCTACAATGAGCAGTTCTTC. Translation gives CASSLGGGSYNEQFF.

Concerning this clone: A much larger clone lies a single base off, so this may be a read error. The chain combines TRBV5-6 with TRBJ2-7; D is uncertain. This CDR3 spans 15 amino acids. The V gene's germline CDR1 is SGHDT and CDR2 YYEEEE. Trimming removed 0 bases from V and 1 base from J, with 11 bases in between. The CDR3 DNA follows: TGTGCCAGCAGCTTGGCATTAGGGTTATCCTACGAGCAGTACTTC. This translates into CASSLALGLSYEQYF.

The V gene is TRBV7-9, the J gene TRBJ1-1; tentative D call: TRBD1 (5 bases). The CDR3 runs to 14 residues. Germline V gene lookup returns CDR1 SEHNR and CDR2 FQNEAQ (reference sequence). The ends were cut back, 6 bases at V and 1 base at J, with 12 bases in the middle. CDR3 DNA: TGTGCCAGCAGACTAATTGACAGGAACACTGAAGCTTTCTTT. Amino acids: CASRLIDRNTEAFF.

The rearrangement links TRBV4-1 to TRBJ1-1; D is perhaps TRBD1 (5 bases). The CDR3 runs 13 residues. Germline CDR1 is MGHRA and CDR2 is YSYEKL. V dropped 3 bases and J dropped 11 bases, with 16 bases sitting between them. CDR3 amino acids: CASSQGGMKGAFF. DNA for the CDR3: TGCGCCAGCAGCCAGGGGGGGATGAAAGGGGCTTTCTTT.